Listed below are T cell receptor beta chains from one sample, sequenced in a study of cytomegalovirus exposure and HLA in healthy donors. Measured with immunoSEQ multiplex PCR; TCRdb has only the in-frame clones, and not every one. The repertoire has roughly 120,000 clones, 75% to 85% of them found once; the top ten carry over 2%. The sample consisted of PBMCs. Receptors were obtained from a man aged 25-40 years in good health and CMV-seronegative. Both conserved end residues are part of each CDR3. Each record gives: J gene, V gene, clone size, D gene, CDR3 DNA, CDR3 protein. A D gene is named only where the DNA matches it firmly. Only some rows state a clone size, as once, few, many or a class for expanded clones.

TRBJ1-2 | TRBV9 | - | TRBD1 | TGTGCCAGCGGCGAACAGGGGACCTATGGCTACCCCTTC | CASGEQGTYGYPF
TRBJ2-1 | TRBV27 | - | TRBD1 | TGTGCCAGCAGTTTACGGACAGGGATTGAGCAGTTCTTC | CASSLRTGIEQFF
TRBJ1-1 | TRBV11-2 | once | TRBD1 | TGTGCCAGCAGCTCCCAGGGGGGCACTGAAGCTTTCTTT | CASSSQGGTEAFF
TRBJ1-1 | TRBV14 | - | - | TGTGCCAGCAGCCAGCAGGCGAACACTGAAGCTTTCTTT | CASSQQANTEAFF
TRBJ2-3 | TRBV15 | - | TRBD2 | TGTGCCACCTTGGGCGGGAGGACAGATACGCAGTATTTT | CATLGGRTDTQYF
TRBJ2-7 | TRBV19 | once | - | TGTGCCAGTAGCACGCGGGGCTCCGGGCCCATAGTGCCCTACGAGCAGTACTTC | CASSTRGSGPIVPYEQYF
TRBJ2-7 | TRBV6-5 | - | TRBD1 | TGTGCCAGCAGTTCCGGGACAGCCGGCGAGCAGTACTTC | CASSSGTAGEQYF
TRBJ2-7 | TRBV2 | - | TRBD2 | TGTGCCAGCAGTGAAGCTAGCGGGAGGCCCTACGAGCAGTACTTC | CASSEASGRPYEQYF
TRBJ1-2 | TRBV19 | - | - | TGTGCCAGTAGTATGAACAGGATGAACTATGGCTACCCCTTC | CASSMNRMNYGYPF
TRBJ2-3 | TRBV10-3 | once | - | TGTGCCATCAGTGAGTGGGCCGGAACTAGCACAGATACGCAGTATTTT | CAISEWAGTSTDTQYF
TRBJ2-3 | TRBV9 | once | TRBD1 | TGTGCCAGCAGCGTAGAAGGTTGGGGACAGGAGTCAGATACGCAGTATTTT | CASSVEGWGQESDTQYF
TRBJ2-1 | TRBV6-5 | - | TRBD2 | TGTGCCAGCAGTTATACGACTAGCGGGAGGAGAAATGAGCAGTTCTTC | CASSYTTSGRRNEQFF
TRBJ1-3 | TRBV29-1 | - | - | TGCAGCGCCCTCCCAGGCGGGGGTTCTGGAAACACCATATATTTT | CSALPGGGSGNTIYF
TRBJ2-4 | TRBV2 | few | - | TGTGCCAGCAGTTTGGACAGCCGTTTGGCCAAAAACATTCAGTACTTC | CASSLDSRLAKNIQYF
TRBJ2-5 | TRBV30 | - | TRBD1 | TGTGCCTGGAGCGATACAGGGGTTCAAGAGACCCAGTACTTC | CAWSDTGVQETQYF
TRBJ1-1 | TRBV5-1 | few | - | TGCGCCAGCAGCCCCGGGGAGGTCAGCACTGAAGCTTTCTTT | CASSPGEVSTEAFF
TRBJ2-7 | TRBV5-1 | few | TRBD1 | TGCGCCAGCAAGGGGGGACAGGGAAACTCCTACGAGCAGTACTTC | CASKGGQGNSYEQYF
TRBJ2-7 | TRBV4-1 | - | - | TGCGCCAGCAGCCAAGTTAGTGGGGGCAACGCCTACGAGCAGTACTTC | CASSQVSGGNAYEQYF
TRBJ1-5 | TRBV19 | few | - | TGTGCCAGTACCAAATTAGGGGGGGGCGATCAGCCCCAGCATTTT | CASTKLGGGDQPQHF
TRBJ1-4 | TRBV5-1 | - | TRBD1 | TGCGCCAGCAGCCAAACAGGGGCCAGTAATGAAAAACTGTTTTTT | CASSQTGASNEKLFF
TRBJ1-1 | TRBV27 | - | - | TGTGCCAGCAGTTTATTCCCTGGACAGTTGAACACTGAAGCTTTCTTT | CASSLFPGQLNTEAFF
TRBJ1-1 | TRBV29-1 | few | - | TGCAGCGTTGTGCTTGTGGGCAAGGAAGCTTTCTTT | CSVVLVGKEAFF
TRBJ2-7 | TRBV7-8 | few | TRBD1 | TGTGCCAGCAACAAAAGGGGGCAGGGGGCCAGCGAGCAGTACTTC | CASNKRGQGASEQYF
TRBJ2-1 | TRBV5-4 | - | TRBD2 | TGTGCCAGCAGGTTAGCGGGAGGGCCGGGTGAGCAGTTCTTC | CASRLAGGPGEQFF
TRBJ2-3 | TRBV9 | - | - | TGTGCCACCAATGAACGGGGACAAGGCACAGATACGCAGTATTTT | CATNERGQGTDTQYF
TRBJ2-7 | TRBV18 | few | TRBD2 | TGTGCCAGCTCAACCGGGACTAGCGGGTTTAGCTCCTACGAGCAGTACTTC | CASSTGTSGFSSYEQYF
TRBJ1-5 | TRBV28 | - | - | TGTGCCAGCAGTTTACAAACCAACGGGGAAAATCAGCCCCAGAATTTT | CASSLQTNGENQPQNF
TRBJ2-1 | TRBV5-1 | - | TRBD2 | TGCGCCAGCGGTGGGCTAGCGGGAGTTGGAGAGCAGTTCTTC | CASGGLAGVGEQFF
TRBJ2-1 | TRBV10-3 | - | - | TGTGCCATGAAGGACAGAAACTACAATGAGCAGTTCTTC | CAMKDRNYNEQFF
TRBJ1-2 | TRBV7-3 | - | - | TGTGCCAGCAGCTCGAATCTCCGGGGGATTGACTATGGCTACACCTTC | CASSSNLRGIDYGYTF
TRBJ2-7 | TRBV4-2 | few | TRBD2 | TGTGCCAGCAGCCAAGAAACTAGCGGGAGTTACGAGCAGTACTTC | CASSQETSGSYEQYF
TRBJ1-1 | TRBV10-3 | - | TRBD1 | TGTGCCATCAGTGAGATGGCAGGGGGCAACACTGAAGCTTTCTTT | CAISEMAGGNTEAFF
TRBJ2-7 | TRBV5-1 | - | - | TGCGCCAGCAGCTTTACGCGGGACTCCTACGAGCAGTACTTC | CASSFTRDSYEQYF
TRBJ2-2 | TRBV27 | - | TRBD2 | TGTGCCAGCAGACCGGGACTAGGGTCCGGGGAGCTGTTTTTT | CASRPGLGSGELFF
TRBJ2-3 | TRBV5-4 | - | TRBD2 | TGTGCCAGCAGCCCGGGGACTAGCGGGAAGGGTACGCAGTATTTT | CASSPGTSGKGTQYF
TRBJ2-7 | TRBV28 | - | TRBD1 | TGTGCCAGCAGCTTAGGACAGGGGGTTCCCTCCTACGAGCAGTACTTC | CASSLGQGVPSYEQYF
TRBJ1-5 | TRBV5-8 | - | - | TGTGCCAGCAGCTTGGACGGTTATAGCAATCAGCCCCAGCATTTT | CASSLDGYSNQPQHF
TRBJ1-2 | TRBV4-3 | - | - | TGCGCCAGCAGCCAAGACTCAGTCTCTAACTATGGCTACACCTTC | CASSQDSVSNYGYTF
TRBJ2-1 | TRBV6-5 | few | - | TGTGCCAGCAGTTACTCGGCCAATGAGCAGTTCTTC | CASSYSANEQFF
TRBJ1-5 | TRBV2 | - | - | TGTGCCAGCATCCTTTACACCAATCAGCCCCAGCATTTT | CASILYTNQPQHF
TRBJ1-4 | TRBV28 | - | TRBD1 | TGTGCCAGCAGCCAGCCCCAGGGGGCAACTAATGAAAAACTGTTTTTT | CASSQPQGATNEKLFF
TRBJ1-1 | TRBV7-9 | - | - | TGTTCCAGCAGCTTCGGGTACACTGAAGCTTTCTTT | CSSSFGYTEAFF
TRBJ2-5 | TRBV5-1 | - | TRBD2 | TGCGCCAGCAGCTTGACGGGAGGGCCGGGAGAGCAGTACTTC | CASSLTGGPGEQYF
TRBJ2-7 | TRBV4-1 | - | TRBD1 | TGCGCCAGCAGCCAAGTTATGACAGGGATCAACGAGCAGTACTTC | CASSQVMTGINEQYF
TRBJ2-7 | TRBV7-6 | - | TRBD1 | TGTGCCAGCAGCCGAGAGACAGGGTATAGGCACGAGCAGTACTTC | CASSRETGYRHEQYF